This record looks at one TCR beta chain sequence and its context. Its matching antigen is unknown. This entry is derived from a study of cytomegalovirus exposure and HLA in healthy donors. Study-wide results and caveats: Accounts indicate the classifier identified cytomegalovirus status with strong specificity and sensitivity.

CDR1 and CDR2 (germline): SNHLY, FYNNEI. This CDR3 comprises 14 residues. The V and J ends lost 9 bases and 2 bases respectively, with 17 bases between them. TCRdb keeps only in-frame clones here, not all; method: immunoSEQ multiplex PCR. The sample lists about 360,000 clones; roughly 89% were seen once. V gene TRBV2 combines with J gene TRBJ2-7; tentative D call: TRBD2 (6 bases). The sequenced sample consisted of PBMCs. This receptor was obtained from a young woman in good health and CMV-seronegative. The CDR3 loop reads CASRPGTAPYEQYF. The CDR3 bases are TGTGCCAGTAGGCCCGGGACTGCCCCCTACGAGCAGTACTTC.